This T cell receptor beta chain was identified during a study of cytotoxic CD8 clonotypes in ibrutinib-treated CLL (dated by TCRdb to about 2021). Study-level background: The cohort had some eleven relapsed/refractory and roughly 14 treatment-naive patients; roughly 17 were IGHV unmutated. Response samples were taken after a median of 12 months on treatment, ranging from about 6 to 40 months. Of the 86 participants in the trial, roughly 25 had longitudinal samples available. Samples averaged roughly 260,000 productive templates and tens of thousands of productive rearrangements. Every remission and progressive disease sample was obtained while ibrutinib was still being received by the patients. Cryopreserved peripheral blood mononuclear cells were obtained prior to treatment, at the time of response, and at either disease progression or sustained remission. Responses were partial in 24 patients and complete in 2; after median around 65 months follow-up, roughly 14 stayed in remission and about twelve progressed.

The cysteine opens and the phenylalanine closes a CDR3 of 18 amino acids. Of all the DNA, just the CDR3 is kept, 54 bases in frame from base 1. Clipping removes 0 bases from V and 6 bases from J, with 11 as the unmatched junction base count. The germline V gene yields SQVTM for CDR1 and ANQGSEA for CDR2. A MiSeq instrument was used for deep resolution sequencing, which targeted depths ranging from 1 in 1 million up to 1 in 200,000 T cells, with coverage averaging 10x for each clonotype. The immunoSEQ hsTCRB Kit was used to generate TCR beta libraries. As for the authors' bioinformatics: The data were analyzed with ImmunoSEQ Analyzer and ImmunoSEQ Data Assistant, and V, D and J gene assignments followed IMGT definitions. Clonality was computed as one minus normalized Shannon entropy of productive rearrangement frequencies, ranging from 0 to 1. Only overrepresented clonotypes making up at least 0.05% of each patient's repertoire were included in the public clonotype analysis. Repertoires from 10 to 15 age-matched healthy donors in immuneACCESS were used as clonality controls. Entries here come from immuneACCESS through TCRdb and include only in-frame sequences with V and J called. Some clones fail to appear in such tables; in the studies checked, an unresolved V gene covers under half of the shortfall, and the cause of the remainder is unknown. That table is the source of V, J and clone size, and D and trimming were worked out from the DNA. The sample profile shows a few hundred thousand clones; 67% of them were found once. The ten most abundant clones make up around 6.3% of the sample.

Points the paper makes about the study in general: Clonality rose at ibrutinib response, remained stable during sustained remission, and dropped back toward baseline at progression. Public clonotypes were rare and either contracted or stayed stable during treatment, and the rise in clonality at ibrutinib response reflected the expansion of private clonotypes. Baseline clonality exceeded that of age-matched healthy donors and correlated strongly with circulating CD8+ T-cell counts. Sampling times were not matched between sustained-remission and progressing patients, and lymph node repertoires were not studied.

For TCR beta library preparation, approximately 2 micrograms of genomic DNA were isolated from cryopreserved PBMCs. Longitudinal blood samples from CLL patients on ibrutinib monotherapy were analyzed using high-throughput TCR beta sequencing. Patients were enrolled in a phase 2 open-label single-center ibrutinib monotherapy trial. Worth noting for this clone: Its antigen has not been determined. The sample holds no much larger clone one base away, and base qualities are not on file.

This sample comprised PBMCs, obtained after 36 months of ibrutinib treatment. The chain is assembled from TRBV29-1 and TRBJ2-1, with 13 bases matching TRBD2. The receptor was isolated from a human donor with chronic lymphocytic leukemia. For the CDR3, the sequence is CSVEDPRLAGGLGNEQFF. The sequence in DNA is TGCAGCGTTGAAGATCCCCGACTAGCGGGGGGTCTAGGCAATGAGCAGTTCTTC.